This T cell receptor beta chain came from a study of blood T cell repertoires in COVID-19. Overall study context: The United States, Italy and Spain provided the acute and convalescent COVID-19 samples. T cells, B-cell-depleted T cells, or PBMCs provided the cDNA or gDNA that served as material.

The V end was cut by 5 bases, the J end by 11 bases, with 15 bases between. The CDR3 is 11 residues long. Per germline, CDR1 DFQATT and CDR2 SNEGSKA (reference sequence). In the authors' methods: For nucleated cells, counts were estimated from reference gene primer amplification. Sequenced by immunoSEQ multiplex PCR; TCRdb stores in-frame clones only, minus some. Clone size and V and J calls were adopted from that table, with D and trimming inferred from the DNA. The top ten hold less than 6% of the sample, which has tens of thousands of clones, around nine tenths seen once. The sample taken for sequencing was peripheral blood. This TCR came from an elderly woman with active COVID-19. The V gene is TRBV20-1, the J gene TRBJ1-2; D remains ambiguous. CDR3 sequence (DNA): TGCAGTGCTTCTCAACTCTCTCTATACACCTTC. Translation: CSASQLSLYTF.